The 10 T cell receptor beta chains reported below all come from one sample, sequenced in a study of blood T cell repertoires in COVID-19. The table came from immunoSEQ multiplex PCR; TCRdb's copy has only in-frame clones and leaves some out. The table shows tens of thousands of clones, with over 75% occurring only once. The sample comprised peripheral blood. These receptors originate from a human donor with active COVID-19. The donor label of this sample is uncertain.

The chain employs TRBV7-9 and TRBJ2-2; D remains ambiguous. The V end was cut by 1 base, the J end by 2 bases, with 11 bases between. The germline CDR1 and CDR2 sequences are SEHNR and FQNEAQ (reference sequence). This CDR3 has 16 residues. CDR3 amino acids: CASSLGVTLNTGELFF. The CDR3 nucleotides are TGTGCCAGCAGCTTAGGCGTTACCCTCAACACCGGGGAGCTGTTTTTT.

This clone is termed medium-sized (0.01 to 0.1%). This sequence joins TRBV2 and TRBJ1-2, with 7 bases lining up with TRBD1. CDR1 is SNHLY and CDR2 is FYNNEI in the germline V gene. The CDR3 length is 13 residues. V shed 7 bases, J shed 1 base, and the junction held 3 bases outside the gene matches. The CDR3 DNA reads TGTGCCAGCATAGGACAGGATAACTATGGCTACACCTTC. This translates into CASIGQDNYGYTF.

The chain uses TRBV6-5 and TRBJ2-6; possible D gene TRBD1, 6 bases. Germline V lookup: CDR1 MNHEY, CDR2 SVGAGI. The CDR3 extends over 15 amino acids. Deletions cut 6 bases from V and 6 bases from J, with 15 bases between. The CDR3 DNA follows: TGTGCCAGCAGACACCAGGGGTGGGAGGCCAACGTCCTGACTTTC. Its translation is CASRHQGWEANVLTF.

The chain uses TRBV19 and TRBJ1-3, with D tentatively TRBD1 (6 bases). The germline gives CDR1 LNHDA, CDR2 SQIVND (reference sequence). CDR3 size: 14 residues. V gave up 6 bases and J gave up 2 bases, with 11 bases separating them. This chain's CDR3 is CASRQGFTGNTIYF. DNA for the CDR3: TGTGCCAGTAGACAGGGCTTTACTGGAAACACCATATATTTT. Together with reference TRBV19 and TRBJ1-3, the CDR3 gives the full variable domain: DGGITQSPKYLFRKEGQNVTLSCEQNLNHDAMYWYRQDPGQGLRLIYYSQIVNDFQKGDIAEGYSVSREKKESFPLTVTSAQKNPTAFYLCASRQGFTGNTIYFGEGSWLTVV.

The rearrangement links TRBV6-5 to TRBJ1-2; 7 positions match TRBD1. The CDR3 consists of 15 residues. Germline CDR1 MNHEY, CDR2 SVGAGI. Trimming at V came to 6 bases and at J to 2 bases, leaving 9 bases not matched to a gene. The CDR3, as DNA: TGTGCCAGCAGACATCCGGGACAGACGAACTATGGCTACACCTTC. It yields the protein CASRHPGQTNYGYTF.

The chain couples TRBV28 to TRBJ1-1; the D is unclear. The V and J ends lost 1 base and 5 bases respectively, with 5 bases between them. The CDR3 length is 12 residues. Germline V lookup: CDR1 MDHEN, CDR2 SYDVKM. The CDR3 DNA reads as TGTGCCAGCAGTTTATTTCGGACTGAAGCTTTCTTT. Its translation: CASSLFRTEAFF.

The V and J genes are TRBV7-8 and TRBJ2-7; 7 bases line up with TRBD1. The germline CDR1 and CDR2 sequences are SGHVS and FQNEAQ. J gave up 0 bases and V 7 bases, and 9 bases lay outside the gene matches. CDR3 length equals 15 residues. The CDR3 here is CASTQGRGSSYEQYF. The CDR3 DNA reads as TGTGCCAGCACTCAAGGCAGGGGGTCCTCCTACGAGCAGTACTTC.

This clone occurred once. CDR3 DNA sequence: TGTGCCAGTCAACAGGGGTGGTCACAAGAGACCCAGTACTTC. Translated, it gives CASQQGWSQETQYF. V usage is TRBV6-5 and J usage is TRBJ2-5; TRBD1 matches at 7 bases. The CDR3 consists of 14 residues. Per germline, CDR1 MNHEY and CDR2 SVGAGI. Trimming removed 9 bases from V and 2 bases from J; junction bases left unmatched: 9.

The chain carries TRBV7-2 and TRBJ2-7; possible D gene TRBD1, 5 bases. The V end was cut by 5 bases, the J end by 4 bases, with 24 bases between. This CDR3 region has 17 residues. CDR1 SGHTA and CDR2 FQGNSA come from the germline V gene. The CDR3 loop is CASSLRQGVGNRYEQYF. The CDR3 bases are TGTGCCAGCAGCCTACGGCAGGGCGTAGGGAATCGTTACGAGCAGTACTTC.

The gene calls are TRBV19 and TRBJ1-4; the D gene is possibly TRBD1 (6 bases). CDR1 LNHDA and CDR2 SQIVND come from the germline V gene (reference sequence). V shed 3 bases and J shed 11 bases, with 13 bases lying between them. This CDR3 has 13 amino acids. Here the CDR3 reads CASSMERGRKLFF. The CDR3, as DNA: TGTGCCAGTAGTATGGAGCGGGGGCGGAAACTGTTTTTT. Combining the CDR3 with reference TRBV19 and TRBJ1-4 gives the whole variable domain DGGITQSPKYLFRKEGQNVTLSCEQNLNHDAMYWYRQDPGQGLRLIYYSQIVNDFQKGDIAEGYSVSREKKESFPLTVTSAQKNPTAFYLCASSMERGRKLFFGSGTQLSVL.